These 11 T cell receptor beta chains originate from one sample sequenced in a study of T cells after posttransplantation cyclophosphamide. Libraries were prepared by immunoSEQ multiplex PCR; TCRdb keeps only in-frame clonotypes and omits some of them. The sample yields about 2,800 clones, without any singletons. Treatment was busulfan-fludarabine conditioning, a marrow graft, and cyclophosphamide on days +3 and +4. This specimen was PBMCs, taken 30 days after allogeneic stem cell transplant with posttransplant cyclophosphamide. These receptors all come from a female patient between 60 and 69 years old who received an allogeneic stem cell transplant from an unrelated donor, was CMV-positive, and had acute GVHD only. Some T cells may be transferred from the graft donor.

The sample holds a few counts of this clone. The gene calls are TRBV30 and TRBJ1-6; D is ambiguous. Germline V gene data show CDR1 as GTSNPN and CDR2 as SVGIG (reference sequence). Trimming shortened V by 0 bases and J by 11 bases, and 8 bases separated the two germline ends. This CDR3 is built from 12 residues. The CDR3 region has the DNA TGTGCCTGGAGTGTAAGGCCTGCACCCCTCCACTTT. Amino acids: CAWSVRPAPLHF.

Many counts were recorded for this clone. CDR3 sequence: CASSPLRDEQFF. In DNA form, the CDR3 reads TGTGCCAGCAGTCCCCTCAGGGATGAGCAGTTCTTC. The chain joins TRBV7-9 to TRBJ2-1, with D possibly TRBD1 on 5 matching bases. Germline values: CDR1 SEHNR, CDR2 FQNEAQ (reference sequence). V lost 6 bases and J 8 bases, leaving 11 bases between the germline ends. This CDR3 region has 12 residues.

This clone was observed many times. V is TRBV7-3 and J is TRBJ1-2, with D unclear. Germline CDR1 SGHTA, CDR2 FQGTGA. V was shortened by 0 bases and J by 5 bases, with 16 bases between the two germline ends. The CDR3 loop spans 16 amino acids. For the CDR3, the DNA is TGTGCCAGCAGCTTAACTGGCCCGTCCGGCGGGTATGGCTACACCTTC. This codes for CASSLTGPSGGYGYTF.

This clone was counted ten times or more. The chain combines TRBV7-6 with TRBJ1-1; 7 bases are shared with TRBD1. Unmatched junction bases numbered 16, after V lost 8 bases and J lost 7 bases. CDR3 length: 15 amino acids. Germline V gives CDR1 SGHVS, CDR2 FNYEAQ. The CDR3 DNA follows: TGTGCCAGCGACTTAAATCGCAGGGGGAACGGTGAAGCTTTCTTT. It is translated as CASDLNRRGNGEAFF.

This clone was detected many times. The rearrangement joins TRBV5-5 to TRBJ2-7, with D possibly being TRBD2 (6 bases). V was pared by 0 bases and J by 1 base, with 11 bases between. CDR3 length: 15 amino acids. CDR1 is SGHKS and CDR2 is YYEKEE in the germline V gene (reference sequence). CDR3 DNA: TGTGCCAGCAGCTTGGGGGGGGTCGGATCCTACGAGCAGTACTTC. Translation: CASSLGGVGSYEQYF.

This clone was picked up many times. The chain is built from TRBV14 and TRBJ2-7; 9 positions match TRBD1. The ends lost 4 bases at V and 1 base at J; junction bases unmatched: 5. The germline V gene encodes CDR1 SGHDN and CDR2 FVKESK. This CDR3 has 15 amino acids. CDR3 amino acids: CASSPRTGVSYEQYF. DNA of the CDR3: TGTGCCAGCAGCCCTCGGACAGGGGTTTCCTACGAGCAGTACTTC. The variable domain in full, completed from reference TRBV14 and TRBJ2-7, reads EAGVTQFPSHSVIEKGQTVTLRCDPISGHDNLYWYRRVMGKEIKFLLHFVKESKQDESGMPNNRFLAERTGGTYSTLKVQPAELEDSGVYFCASSPRTGVSYEQYFGPGTRLTVT.

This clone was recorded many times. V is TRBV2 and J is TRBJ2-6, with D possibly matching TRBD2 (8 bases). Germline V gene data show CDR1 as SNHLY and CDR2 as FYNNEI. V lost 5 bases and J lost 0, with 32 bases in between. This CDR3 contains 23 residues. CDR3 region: CASSRRQGWASGPVSSGANVLTF. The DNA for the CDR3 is TGTGCCAGCAGTCGACGACAGGGATGGGCTAGCGGGCCGGTAAGCTCTGGGGCCAACGTCCTGACTTTC.

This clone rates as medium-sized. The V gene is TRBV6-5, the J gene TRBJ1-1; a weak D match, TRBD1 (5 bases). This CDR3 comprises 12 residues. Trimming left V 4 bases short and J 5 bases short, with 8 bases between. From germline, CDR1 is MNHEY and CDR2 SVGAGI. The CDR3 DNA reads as TGTGCCAGCAGTTTTCCAGGGACTGAAGCTTTCTTT. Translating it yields CASSFPGTEAFF.

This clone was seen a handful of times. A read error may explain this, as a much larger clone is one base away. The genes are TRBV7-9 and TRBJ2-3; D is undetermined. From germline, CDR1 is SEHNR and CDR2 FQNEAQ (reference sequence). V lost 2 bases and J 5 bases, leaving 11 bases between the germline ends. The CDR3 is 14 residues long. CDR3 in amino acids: CASSLHPRGDTQYF. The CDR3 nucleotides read TGTGCCAGCAGCTTACACCCTCGCGGAGATACGCAGTATTTT.

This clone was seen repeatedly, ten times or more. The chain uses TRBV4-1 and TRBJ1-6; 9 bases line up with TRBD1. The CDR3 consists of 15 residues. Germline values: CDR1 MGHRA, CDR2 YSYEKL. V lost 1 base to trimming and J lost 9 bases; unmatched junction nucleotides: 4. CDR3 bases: TGCGCCAGCAGCCAAGTCGACAGGGGGGGTTCACCCCTCCACTTT. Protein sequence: CASSQVDRGGSPLHF.

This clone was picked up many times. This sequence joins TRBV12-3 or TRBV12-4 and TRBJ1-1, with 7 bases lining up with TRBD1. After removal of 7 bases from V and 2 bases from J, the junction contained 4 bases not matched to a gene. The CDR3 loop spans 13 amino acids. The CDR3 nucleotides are TGTGCCAGCAACGAGGGGGCAAACACTGAAGCTTTCTTT. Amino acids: CASNEGANTEAFF.